This T cell receptor beta chain stems from a study of cytomegalovirus exposure and HLA in healthy donors. Comment on this clone: Its antigen is unidentified.

Study-wide points: Further analysis, carried out later, found HLA-associated TCR beta chains more clonally expanded than equally common other chains. In an earlier analysis, productive rearrangement rates for most beta V segments clustered near 87% or 30%.

V was pared by 5 bases and J by 2 bases, with 9 bases between. This CDR3 has 13 amino acids. CDR1 is MDHEN, CDR2 SYDVKM, per germline. 60 Vbeta and 13 Jbeta primers were used in PCR. Methods used by the authors: Approximately 9.9 million shared chains were among the roughly 78 million unique TCR beta chains that a later analysis counted. Generated by immunoSEQ multiplex PCR, the TCRdb table keeps only in-frame clones and is missing some. D and trimming come from the DNA, and the V and J calls and clone size come from that table. The sample includes about 160,000 clones, around 69% of them seen just once.

Material: PBMCs. This TCR was sampled from a man between 60 and 75 years old in good health and CMV-seronegative. The chain employs TRBV28 and TRBJ1-2; D is unclear. CDR3 nucleotide sequence: TGTGCCAGCAGTCCACCGGGGAACTATGGCTACACCTTC. It encodes CASSPPGNYGYTF.